Given below is one T cell receptor beta chain in context. The data derive from a study of blood T cell repertoires in COVID-19. Across the study: Samples came from the United States, Italy and Spain, spanning acute and convalescent COVID-19.

The CDR3 sequence is 13 residues long. Between the trimmed V and J ends, which lost 4 bases and 9 bases, there was a span of 10 bases. Sequencing used immunoSEQ multiplex PCR; TCRdb keeps in-frame clones, though not all of them. Of approximately 400,000 clones listed, about 87% are singletons. This chain links TRBV12-3 or TRBV12-4 with TRBJ1-6; D is undetermined. The TCR was taken from a woman between 50 and 59 years old with COVID-19, enrolled during active disease. Sequenced input: peripheral blood. The CDR3 region has the DNA TGTGCCAGCAGTTACGGGGAACCTTCACCCCTCCACTTT. Translated: CASSYGEPSPLHF.